These 32 T cell receptor beta chains were all obtained from the same sample, sequenced in a study of vaccination and CD4 T cells after COVID-19 (dated by TCRdb to 2022 to 2024). The sample's time point label is to be understood as: late sampling 161 to 241 days after vaccination in three convalescent patients. The treatment or condition label for this specimen denotes: approximately nine-day PBMC culture with coronavirus spike peptide pools or control peptides (ViraFEST assay). Their cognate antigens are unknown. To prepare the library, PCR was applied. Sequencing used an Illumina iSeq 100. TCR sequencing of DNA from cultured CD4+ T cells used the Oncomine TCR Beta short-read assay at the Johns Hopkins FTIC core. The raw public data were reprocessed by TCRdb itself: fastp quality trimming at Q25, MiXCR clonotype calling, in-frame beta chains only. Each CDR3 protein appears once, grouped with its most common genes and DNA. This sample has tens of thousands of distinct CDR3 sequences in its table, and 41% of those were observed once. The top ten hold roughly 5% of the sample.

This specimen was CD4+ T cells from blood, cultured in vitro, taken about 7 months after SARS-CoV-2 vaccination. Receptors were obtained from a human donor who had recovered from COVID-19.

This clonotype was seen just once. The gene calls are TRBV7-8 and TRBJ2-7, with D unresolved. CDR3 size: 13 residues. Trimming cost V 5 bases and J 4 bases, with 12 bases left between them. Per the germline V gene, CDR1 is SGHVS and CDR2 is FQNEAQ. CDR3 amino acids: CASSVRPRYEQYF. As DNA, the CDR3 is TGTGCCAGCAGCGTAAGGCCTAGGTACGAGCAGTACTTC. The whole variable domain, remainder taken from reference TRBV7-8 and TRBJ2-7, is GAGVSQSPRYKVAKRGQDVALRCDPISGHVSLFWYQQALGQGPEFLTYFQNEAQLDKSGLPSDRFFAERPEGSVSTLKIQRTQQEDSAVYLCASSVRPRYEQYFGPGTRLTVT.

The chain uses TRBV27 and TRBJ2-2; 13 bases agree with TRBD2. CDR1 MNHEY and CDR2 SMNVEV come from the germline V gene (reference sequence). Trimming removed 8 bases from V and 5 bases from J; junction bases left unmatched: 8. The CDR3 contains 16 residues. The CDR3 bases are TGTGCCAGCCTCAAACTAGCGGGAGGGGTGACCGGGGAGCTGTTTTTT. Protein product: CASLKLAGGVTGELFF.

The V and J genes are TRBV10-3 and TRBJ2-6; tentatively, D is TRBD1 (5 bases). The CDR3 is 15 amino acids. CDR1 and CDR2 (germline): ENHRY, SYGVKD. Trimming cost V 6 bases and J 1 base, with 10 bases left between them. The CDR3 loop reads CAISGTGSGANVLTF. The CDR3 coding sequence is TGTGCCATCAGCGGAACAGGATCTGGGGCCAACGTCCTGACTTTC.

This clonotype has just a few counts. The chain combines TRBV27 with TRBJ2-2; 7 bases agree with TRBD2. Germline-derived CDR1 and CDR2 are MNHEY and SMNVEV (reference sequence). V trimming: 6 bases; J trimming: 0 bases; junction bases outside the gene matches: 1. The CDR3 is 14 residues long. The CDR3 region is CASRSGANTGELFF. The DNA of the CDR3 is TGTGCCAGCAGAAGCGGGGCGAACACCGGGGAGCTGTTTTTT.

The chain links TRBV28 to TRBJ2-5, with TRBD2 identical over 8 bases. Trimming at V came to 5 bases and at J to 2 bases, leaving 10 bases not matched to a gene. This CDR3 is built from 16 residues. Germline V gene sequence: CDR1 MDHEN, CDR2 SYDVKM. The CDR3 is CASSPGGLAGQETQYF. CDR3 bases: TGTGCCAGCAGTCCGGGGGGGCTAGCCGGGCAAGAGACCCAGTACTTC.

The V call is TRBV19, the J call TRBJ1-1; maybe TRBD1 (5 bases). V was clipped by 5 bases and J by 2 bases, with 12 bases between them. The germline gives CDR1 LNHDA, CDR2 SQIVND (reference sequence). This CDR3 is 14 amino acids long. The CDR3 nucleotides are TGTGCCAGTAGTGTAGTTAGGGGAAACACTGAAGCTTTCTTT. Its protein product is CASSVVRGNTEAFF. Complete variable domain (other parts from reference TRBV19 and TRBJ1-1): DGGITQSPKYLFRKEGQNVTLSCEQNLNHDAMYWYRQDPGQGLRLIYYSQIVNDFQKGDIAEGYSVSREKKESFPLTVTSAQKNPTAFYLCASSVVRGNTEAFFGQGTRLTVV.

This chain connects TRBV6-1 to TRBJ1-6, with 9 bases aligning to TRBD1. Per germline, CDR1 MNHNS and CDR2 SASEGT. There are 14 residues in the CDR3. V dropped 6 bases and J dropped 9; count of bases not matched to a gene: 6. The CDR3 region is CASSKGQGGSPLHF. The CDR3 nucleotides read TGTGCCAGCAGCAAGGGACAGGGAGGTTCACCCCTCCACTTT.

This clonotype turned up a few times. The rearrangement joins TRBV20-1 to TRBJ1-6; no reliable D call. The V and J ends lost 3 bases and 14 bases respectively, with 8 bases between them. Germline CDR1 reads DFQATT; CDR2 reads SNEGSKA (reference sequence). The CDR3 extends over 10 amino acids. CDR3 coding DNA: TGCAGTGCTAGGGCCGGGACCCTCCACTTT. Its translation is CSARAGTLHF.

V gene TRBV20-1 combines with J gene TRBJ1-2; tentatively, D is TRBD1 (6 bases). The CDR3 is 12 residues long. Germline V gives CDR1 DFQATT, CDR2 SNEGSKA (reference sequence). V was trimmed by 6 bases and J by 6 bases, leaving 14 bases between them. DNA for the CDR3: TGCAGTGCCAGTACAGGGTTCCATGGCTACACCTTC. Its translation is CSASTGFHGYTF.

The genes are TRBV28 and TRBJ2-1; D is ambiguous. CDR1 and CDR2 from the germline V gene are MDHEN and SYDVKM. The CDR3 covers 16 residues. Trimming took 4 bases from V and 4 from J, leaving 17 bases between them. This CDR3 reads CASSSISNGLYNEQFF. CDR3 bases: TGTGCCAGCAGTTCAATATCAAATGGCCTTTACAATGAGCAGTTCTTC.

The chain has TRBV9 and TRBJ1-2, with a tentative D call TRBD1 (5 bases). Germline lookup yields CDR1 SGDLS and CDR2 YYNGEE. V was cut by 8 bases and J by 4 bases, with 15 bases left in between. The CDR3 loop spans 13 amino acids. The CDR3 coding sequence is TGTGCCAGATCGACAGTGATAATCTATGGCTACACCTTC. Amino acids: CARSTVIIYGYTF. Looking up the rest from reference TRBV9 and TRBJ1-2 gives the full variable domain: DSGVTQTPKHLITATGQRVTLRCSPRSGDLSVYWYQQSLDQGLQFLIQYYNGEERAKGNILERFSAQQFPDLHSELNLSSLELGDSALYFCARSTVIIYGYTFGSGTRLTVV.

This clonotype occurred a few times. This rearrangement joins TRBV10-3 to TRBJ2-1; 7 nucleotides line up with TRBD2. The CDR3 length is 15 residues. The germline V gene encodes CDR1 ENHRY and CDR2 SYGVKD. Trimming removed 2 bases from V and 8 bases from J; junction bases left unmatched: 9. The CDR3 region has the DNA TGTGCCATCAGTGAGGAGGGAGGGCCTAGAGATGAGCAGTTCTTC. It encodes CAISEEGGPRDEQFF.

The rearrangement uses TRBV15 and TRBJ1-2; D ambiguous. This CDR3 has 14 residues. CDR1 is LNHNV, CDR2 YYDKDF, per germline (reference sequence). V was pared by 0 bases and J by 7 bases, with 12 bases between. Here the CDR3 DNA reads TGTGCCACCAGCAGAGATTATAGGGTAACTGGCTACACCTTC. Translating gives CATSRDYRVTGYTF.

This clonotype was detected a few times. The J gene is TRBJ2-6, the V gene TRBV6-5; no definite D call. Trimming pared 0 bases from V and 4 bases from J, leaving 4 bases between. CDR1 is MNHEY and CDR2 is SVGAGI in the germline V gene. CDR3 length: 14 residues. CDR3 coding DNA: TGTGCCAGCAGTTACTCGATAGGGGCCAACGTCCTGACTTTC. Translation gives CASSYSIGANVLTF.

As DNA, the CDR3 is TGCTCTGCGGATCGTGGGGGTGGTGACACTGAAGCTTTCTTT. This gives the protein CSADRGGGDTEAFF. The V call is TRBV20-1, the J call TRBJ1-1; D is perhaps TRBD1 (5 bases). Germline V gene data show CDR1 as DFQATT and CDR2 as SNEGSKA (reference sequence). The length of the CDR3 is 14 residues.

V and J are TRBV7-2 and TRBJ1-5, with unresolved D. The CDR3 is 12 residues long. V shed 1 base and J shed 5 bases, with 3 bases lying between them. CDR1 and CDR2 from the germline V gene are SGHTA and FQGNSA. The CDR3 loop reads CASSLGDQPQHF. CDR3 nucleotide sequence: TGTGCCAGCAGCTTAGGGGATCAGCCCCAGCATTTT.

This sequence joins TRBV20-1 and TRBJ1-2, with TRBD1 as a possible D gene (5 bases). CDR1 DFQATT and CDR2 SNEGSKA come from the germline V gene (reference sequence). This CDR3 has 14 amino acids. Deletions cut 1 base from V and 8 bases from J, with 17 bases between. Here the CDR3 reads CSARGDGSRTGYTF. In DNA, the CDR3 is TGCAGTGCTAGAGGGGACGGATCCCGGACGGGCTACACCTTC.

This clonotype was detected a few times. The rearrangement uses TRBV15 and TRBJ2-7; 7 bases map to TRBD2. Germline loops: CDR1 LNHNV, CDR2 YYDKDF (reference sequence). The CDR3 spans 17 residues. The V segment lost 4 bases and the J segment 0 bases; nucleotides outside the gene matches: 12. CDR3 coding DNA: TGTGCCACCAGCACCGGCGGAGGCGGGGGAAGCTCCTACGAGCAGTACTTC. Translation: CATSTGGGGGSSYEQYF.

This chain links TRBV7-2 with TRBJ2-5; D is ambiguous. CDR3 length equals 14 residues. Trimming left V 1 base short and J 2 bases short, with 8 bases between. Germline V CDR1 and CDR2: SGHTA, FQGNSA. The CDR3 is CASSLGHGQETQYF. The CDR3 DNA is TGTGCCAGCAGCTTAGGGCACGGGCAAGAGACCCAGTACTTC.

The chain links TRBV28 to TRBJ2-4; TRBD1 or TRBD2 may be the D gene (5 bases each). Germline assignment: CDR1 MDHEN and CDR2 SYDVKM. The CDR3 has 13 residues. V dropped 6 bases and J dropped 4 bases, with 10 bases sitting between them. CDR3 in DNA: TGTGCCAGCAGCGAGGGACGGAAAAACATTCAGTACTTC. The encoded protein is CASSEGRKNIQYF. Combining the CDR3 with reference TRBV28 and TRBJ2-4 gives the whole variable domain DVKVTQSSRYLVKRTGEKVFLECVQDMDHENMFWYRQDPGLGLRLIYFSYDVKMKEKGDIPEGYSVSREKKERFSLILESASTNQTSMYLCASSEGRKNIQYFGAGTRLSVL.

This clonotype was detected once. The chain carries TRBV18 and TRBJ1-1, with D possibly being TRBD1 (6 bases). Germline V gene lookup returns CDR1 KGHSH and CDR2 LQKENI. This CDR3 contains 14 residues. The germline V and J ends were trimmed by 4 bases and 3 bases, with 12 bases remaining between them. This CDR3 reads CASSLTGKDTEAFF. The CDR3 nucleotides are TGTGCCAGCTCACTAACAGGGAAGGACACTGAAGCTTTCTTT. The whole variable domain, remainder taken from reference TRBV18 and TRBJ1-1, is NAGVMQNPRHLVRRRGQEARLRCSPMKGHSHVYWYRQLPEEGLKFMVYLQKENIIDESGMPKERFSAEFPKEGPSILRIQQVVRGDSAAYFCASSLTGKDTEAFFGQGTRLTVV.

The chain employs TRBV6-2 or TRBV6-3 and TRBJ1-5; D gene uncertain. V lost 2 bases and J lost 2, with 10 bases in between. Germline V gives CDR1 MNHEY, CDR2 SVGEGT. The CDR3 is 15 amino acids. CDR3 loop: CASSYITGGNQPQHF. The CDR3 nucleotides read TGTGCCAGCAGTTACATTACCGGGGGCAATCAGCCCCAGCATTTT.

This clonotype was observed a handful of times. One end of the junction is discordant with germline, which a read error may explain. J is TRBJ1-3 and V is TRBV7-9; possible D gene TRBD1, 5 bases. This CDR3 region has 14 residues. The germline gives CDR1 SEHNR, CDR2 FQNEAQ (reference sequence). CDR3 protein: CASSDSNTGPQVDF. The CDR3 nucleotides read TGTGCCAGCAGCGACTCAAACACGGGACCGCAAGTAGATTTT. The variable domain in full, completed from reference TRBV7-9 and TRBJ1-3, reads DTGVSQNPRHKITKRGQNVTFRCDPISEHNRLYWYRQTLGQGPEFLTYFQNEAQLEKSRLLSDRFSAERPKGSFSTLEIQRTEQGDSAMYLCASSDSNTGPQVDFGEGSWLTVV.

This clonotype has only a few counts. The chain links TRBV20-1 to TRBJ1-1, with D uncertain. This CDR3 has 13 amino acids. Germline V lookup: CDR1 DFQATT, CDR2 SNEGSKA (reference sequence). V lost 5 bases and J lost 0, with 10 bases in between. This CDR3 reads CSAARRMNTEAFF. For the CDR3, the DNA is TGCAGTGCTGCCCGACGGATGAACACTGAAGCTTTCTTT.

The rearrangement uses TRBV7-3 and TRBJ1-2; 11 bases line up with TRBD1. The CDR3 contains 14 residues. CDR1 is SGHTA, CDR2 FQGTGA, per germline. The V and J ends lost 5 bases and 8 bases, in that order; junction bases with no gene match: 7. As DNA, the CDR3 is TGTGCCAGCAGCCCAGGACAGGGGGCAGACGGCTACACCTTC. Its protein is CASSPGQGADGYTF.

This clonotype was found a few times. J is TRBJ1-1 and V is TRBV6-1, with 8 bases lining up with TRBD1. In germline, CDR1 is MNHNS, CDR2 SASEGT. The V and J ends lost 7 bases and 3 bases, in that order; junction bases with no gene match: 7. This CDR3 is 14 amino acids long. DNA of the CDR3: TGTGCCAGCACTGGACAGGGTTATGACACTGAAGCTTTCTTT. The encoded protein is CASTGQGYDTEAFF.

The rearrangement uses TRBV7-3 and TRBJ2-1, with 8 bases that match TRBD2. Germline CDR1 reads SGHTA; CDR2 reads FQGTGA. This CDR3 comprises 18 residues. Trimming removed 5 bases from V and 4 bases from J; junction bases left unmatched: 16. CDR3 region: CASSASGSLLTSYNEQFF. Written as DNA, the CDR3 is TGTGCCAGCAGCGCCAGCGGGAGCTTACTTACGTCTTACAATGAGCAGTTCTTC. The full variable domain, its missing parts supplied by reference TRBV7-3 and TRBJ2-1, is GAGVSQTPSNKVTEKGKYVELRCDPISGHTALYWYRQSLGQGPEFLIYFQGTGAADDSGLPNDRFFAVRPEGSVSTLKIQRTERGDSAVYLCASSASGSLLTSYNEQFFGPGTRLTVL.

V gene TRBV20-1 combines with J gene TRBJ2-3; 7 nucleotides align to TRBD2. The CDR3 has 14 amino acids. Germline V gene data show CDR1 as DFQATT and CDR2 as SNEGSKA (reference sequence). J gave up 0 bases and V 2 bases, and 2 bases lay outside the gene matches. Here the CDR3 DNA reads TGCAGTGCTAGATTTAGCGGGAGCACAGATACGCAGTATTTT. Its protein product is CSARFSGSTDTQYF.

This clonotype turned up a few times. This chain uses TRBV24-1 with TRBJ2-1, with 8 bases matching TRBD2. V gave up 4 bases and J gave up 8 bases; unmatched junction bases: 6. Looked up from germline, CDR1 is KGHDR and CDR2 is SFDVKD. The CDR3 is 14 residues long. The CDR3 DNA sequence: TGTGCCACCAGTGACCCACCGGGGGGGGATGAGCAGTTCTTC. Protein: CATSDPPGGDEQFF.

For the CDR3, the DNA is TGCAGTGCTAGAGGGTCAGGCACAGATACGCAGTATTTT. It translates to CSARGSGTDTQYF. This chain uses TRBV20-1 with TRBJ2-3; D unresolved. The CDR3 is 13 residues long. The germline gives CDR1 DFQATT, CDR2 SNEGSKA (reference sequence). The V end was cut by 1 base, the J end by 1 base, with 6 bases between.

CDR3 coding DNA: TGCAGTGCGCCAATCCAGGGGACTGAGCAGTTCTTC. This gives the protein CSAPIQGTEQFF. V gene TRBV20-1 combines with J gene TRBJ2-1; maybe TRBD1 (6 bases). V dropped 6 bases and J dropped 9 bases, with 15 bases sitting between them. This CDR3 comprises 12 residues. Germline loops: CDR1 DFQATT, CDR2 SNEGSKA (reference sequence).

In its sample, this clonotype is medium-sized. The chain carries TRBV6-4 and TRBJ2-1, with TRBD2 identical over 9 bases. The CDR3 covers 15 residues. From germline, CDR1 is MRHNA and CDR2 SNTAGT. The V and J ends lost 0 bases and 8 bases, in that order; junction bases with no gene match: 5. The CDR3 nucleotides read TGTGCCAGCAGTGACTCGTCTAGCGGGATTGATGAGCAGTTCTTC. Its protein is CASSDSSSGIDEQFF.